These 19 T cell receptor beta chains were all obtained from the same sample, sequenced in a study of blood T cells in healthy people across ages. Alongside a J-beta primer mix, a sample-barcoded 5' primer served in a second PCR lasting 7 to 11 cycles. TCRdb re-called the 5' RACE reads with MiXCR, one entry per CDR3 protein. This table holds 1.5 million or so distinct CDR3 sequences, 40% to 50% found once. Sequencing was performed on blood. These receptors all stem from a woman aged 18-30 years in good health.

The chain carries TRBV6-6 and TRBJ2-7; TRBD2 aligns across 12 bases. The germline gives CDR1 MNHNY, CDR2 SVGAGI (reference sequence). The V segment lost 5 bases and the J segment 7 bases; nucleotides outside the gene matches: 12. This CDR3 spans 16 amino acids. CDR3 loop: CASSPPRLAGADEQYF. In DNA, the CDR3 is TGTGCCAGCAGTCCACCCCGACTAGCGGGAGCGGATGAGCAGTACTTC.

This clonotype occurred a few times. One end of the junction does not line up with germline, which may come from a read error. V is TRBV5-1 and J is TRBJ1-6; TRBD1 agrees at 7 bases. CDR1 is SGHRS and CDR2 is YFSETQ in the germline V gene. This CDR3 comprises 15 residues. The CDR3 DNA reads as TGCGCCAGCAGCTCAGGACAGGCGGGTGGTTCACCCCCCCACTTT. Translation: CASSSGQAGGSPPHF.

The chain links TRBV9 to TRBJ2-5; TRBD2 matches 8 bases. CDR3 length: 15 amino acids. CDR1 and CDR2 (germline): SGDLS, YYNGEE. The ends lost 1 base at V and 9 bases at J; junction bases unmatched: 11. The CDR3, as DNA: TGTGCCAGCAGCGTAATCGGGACTAGGGGTGAGGCCCAGTACTTC. This gives the protein CASSVIGTRGEAQYF.

The chain combines TRBV20-1 with TRBJ2-2, with D uncertain. The CDR3 length is 14 residues. Trimming removed 1 base from V and 0 bases from J, with 6 bases in between. Germline V gene data show CDR1 as DFQATT and CDR2 as SNEGSKA (reference sequence). The CDR3 region is CSARAQANTGELFF. The CDR3 DNA reads as TGCAGTGCTAGAGCGCAGGCGAACACCGGGGAGCTGTTTTTT.

This clonotype was observed a handful of times. This chain links TRBV29-1 with TRBJ2-7; D unresolved. V was clipped by 0 bases and J by 5 bases, with 8 bases between them. The CDR3 consists of 12 residues. CDR1 and CDR2 (germline): SQVTM, ANQGSEA. CDR3 sequence: CSVEEGFDEQYF. CDR3 nucleotides: TGCAGCGTTGAAGAAGGTTTCGACGAGCAGTACTTC.

This clonotype was detected only a few times. J is TRBJ2-5 and V is TRBV12-3 or TRBV12-4; D tentatively fits TRBD1 or TRBD2 (5 bases each). The V end was cut by 7 bases, the J end by 1 base, with 16 bases between. The length of the CDR3 is 15 residues. The CDR3 here is CASTPEGLLQETQYF. In DNA form, the CDR3 reads TGTGCCAGCACACCCGAGGGGTTACTCCAAGAGACCCAGTACTTC.

This clonotype has a handful of counts. V is TRBV18 and J is TRBJ1-4; weak D call: TRBD1 (5 bases). This CDR3 spans 13 amino acids. The ends were cut back, 1 base at V and 8 bases at J, with 8 bases in the middle. The germline CDR1 and CDR2 sequences are KGHSH and LQKENI. CDR3: CASSPRQGEKLFF. In nucleotides, the CDR3 is TGTGCCAGCTCACCACGCCAGGGCGAAAAACTGTTTTTT. The full variable domain, with the rest looked up from reference TRBV18 and TRBJ1-4, is NAGVMQNPRHLVRRRGQEARLRCSPMKGHSHVYWYRQLPEEGLKFMVYLQKENIIDESGMPKERFSAEFPKEGPSILRIQQVVRGDSAAYFCASSPRQGEKLFFGSGTQLSVL.

CDR3 sequence reads: CASSEQVGTSYNEQYF. As DNA, the CDR3 is TGTGCCAGCAGTGAACAAGTGGGGACGTCCTACAATGAGCAGTACTTC. J is TRBJ2-5 and V is TRBV6-1; D is perhaps TRBD1 or TRBD2 (5 bases each). Germline V CDR1 and CDR2: MNHNS, SASEGT. This CDR3 comprises 16 residues. V was shortened by 2 bases and J by 11 bases, with 24 bases between the two germline ends.

The chain joins TRBV7-9 to TRBJ2-5; D gene ambiguous. From germline, CDR1 is SEHNR and CDR2 FQNEAQ (reference sequence). The V end was cut by 5 bases, the J end by 5 bases, with 12 bases between. The CDR3 is 13 amino acids. The CDR3 nucleotides are TGTGCCAGCAGCGTGGGTAGAAGGGAGACCCAGTACTTC. Amino acids: CASSVGRRETQYF. Combining the CDR3 with reference TRBV7-9 and TRBJ2-5 gives the whole variable domain DTGVSQNPRHKITKRGQNVTFRCDPISEHNRLYWYRQTLGQGPEFLTYFQNEAQLEKSRLLSDRFSAERPKGSFSTLEIQRTEQGDSAMYLCASSVGRRETQYFGPGTRLLVL.

The table lists this clonotype with a few counts. V is TRBV29-1 and J is TRBJ2-1; no reliable D call. V was trimmed by 7 bases and J by 5 bases, leaving 18 bases between them. The CDR3 has 14 amino acids. The germline gives CDR1 SQVTM, CDR2 ANQGSEA. The CDR3 DNA is TGCAGCGCCGCCGTCTTAATTCAAGACAATGAGCAGTTCTTC. As protein: CSAAVLIQDNEQFF.

The rearrangement uses TRBV4-1 and TRBJ1-1; D ambiguous. V was trimmed by 4 bases and J by 3 bases, leaving 15 bases between them. In germline, CDR1 is MGHRA, CDR2 YSYEKL. This CDR3 has 15 amino acids. This CDR3 reads CASSLYLPRDTEAFF. CDR3 DNA: TGCGCCAGCAGCCTATATCTCCCTCGGGACACTGAAGCTTTCTTT.

This clonotype was seen only a few times. The chain recombines TRBV27 with TRBJ2-7; 8 bases map to TRBD1. The CDR3 runs 16 residues. The V gene's germline CDR1 is MNHEY and CDR2 SMNVEV (reference sequence). Trimming took 7 bases from V and 0 from J; bases not matched to a gene: 11. CDR3 loop: CASTPRGTGLSYEQYF. CDR3 DNA: TGTGCCAGCACTCCTAGAGGGACAGGCCTCTCCTACGAGCAGTACTTC.

The rearrangement joins TRBV10-3 to TRBJ2-3, with 11 bases lining up with TRBD2. J was trimmed by 3 bases and V by 6 bases; bases with no gene match: 8. CDR3 length equals 16 residues. CDR1 and CDR2 from the germline V gene are ENHRY and SYGVKD. This CDR3 is CAISRTSGSLTDTQYF. CDR3 nucleotide sequence: TGTGCCATCAGCCGTACTAGCGGGAGTCTTACAGATACGCAGTATTTT.

V gene TRBV21-1 combines with J gene TRBJ1-2; the table gives TRBD1 as D, unverified against the DNA. TRBV21-1 has pseudogene status. This CDR3 is 14 amino acids long. The CDR3 region is CASSKVGRDYGYTF. For the CDR3, the DNA is TGTGCCAGCAGCAAAGTTGGCAGGGACTATGGCTACACCTTC.

Comments on this clonotype: A much larger clonotype is one base distant, so this may be a read error. The chain has TRBV7-9 and TRBJ2-4; maybe TRBD2 (6 bases). V was pared by 4 bases and J by 13 bases, with 20 bases between. Per germline, CDR1 SEHNR and CDR2 FQNEAQ (reference sequence). The CDR3 sequence is 14 residues long. Here the CDR3 DNA reads TGTGCCAGCAGCTCGACTAGACCCTTTACGGAGCAGTACTTC. This sequence encodes CASSSTRPFTEQYF. Full variable domain (remainder filled in from reference TRBV7-9 and TRBJ2-4): DTGVSQNPRHKITKRGQNVTFRCDPISEHNRLYWYRQTLGQGPEFLTYFQNEAQLEKSRLLSDRFSAERPKGSFSTLEIQRTEQGDSAMYLCASSSTRPFTEQYFGAGTRLSVL.

The V gene is TRBV20-1, the J gene TRBJ2-7, with TRBD1 matching over 8 bases. Germline V gives CDR1 DFQATT, CDR2 SNEGSKA (reference sequence). J gave up 3 bases and V 7 bases, and 11 bases lay outside the gene matches. This CDR3 contains 14 residues. CDR3 region: CSGLPGTGSYEQYF. The CDR3, as DNA: TGCAGTGGGTTACCCGGGACAGGTAGCTACGAGCAGTACTTC.

The chain carries TRBV6-5 and TRBJ1-2; D gene uncertain. Trimming left V 5 bases short and J 8 bases short, with 15 bases between. CDR3 length: 13 amino acids. Germline V lookup: CDR1 MNHEY, CDR2 SVGAGI. The CDR3 here is CASSTGKGQGYTF. DNA of the CDR3: TGTGCCAGCAGTACCGGGAAGGGTCAGGGCTACACCTTC.

This chain connects TRBV2 to TRBJ2-1, with TRBD2 as a possible D gene (6 bases). With the DNA end fitting TRBJ2-7 better, the J assignment may be wrong. Germline-derived CDR1 and CDR2 are SNHLY and FYNNEI. The CDR3 loop spans 15 amino acids. The DNA of the CDR3 is TGTGCCAGCAGTGGCGGGGTCCCCTCCTACAATGAGCAGTACTTC. Amino acids: CASSGGVPSYNEQYF.

This clonotype has just a few counts. This chain joins TRBV20-1 and TRBJ2-7; the D gene is possibly TRBD2 (6 bases). CDR1 DFQATT and CDR2 SNEGSKA come from the germline V gene (reference sequence). This CDR3 has 12 residues. Trimming took 3 bases from V and 3 from J, leaving 9 bases between them. CDR3 protein: CSASKEGYEQYF. The CDR3, as DNA: TGCAGTGCTAGTAAGGAGGGCTACGAGCAGTACTTC.